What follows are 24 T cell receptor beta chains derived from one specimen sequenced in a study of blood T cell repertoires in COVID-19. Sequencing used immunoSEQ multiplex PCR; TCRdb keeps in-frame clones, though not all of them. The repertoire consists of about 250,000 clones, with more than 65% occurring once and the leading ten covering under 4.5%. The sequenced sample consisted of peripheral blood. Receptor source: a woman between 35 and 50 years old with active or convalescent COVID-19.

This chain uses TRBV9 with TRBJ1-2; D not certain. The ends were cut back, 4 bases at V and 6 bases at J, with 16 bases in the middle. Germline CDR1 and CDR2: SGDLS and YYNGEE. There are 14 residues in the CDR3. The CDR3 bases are TGTGCCAGCAGCCCGAGTCCCGGAGGAGATGGCTACACCTTC. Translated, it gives CASSPSPGGDGYTF.

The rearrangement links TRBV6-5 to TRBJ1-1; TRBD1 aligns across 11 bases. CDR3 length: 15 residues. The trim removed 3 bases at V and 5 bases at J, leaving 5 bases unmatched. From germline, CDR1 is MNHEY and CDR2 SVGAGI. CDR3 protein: CASSYPGTGGTEAFF. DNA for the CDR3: TGTGCCAGCAGTTATCCCGGGACAGGGGGGACTGAAGCTTTCTTT.

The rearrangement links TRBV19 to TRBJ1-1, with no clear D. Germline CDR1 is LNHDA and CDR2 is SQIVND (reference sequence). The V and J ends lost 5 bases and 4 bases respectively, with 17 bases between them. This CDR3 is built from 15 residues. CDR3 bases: TGTGCCAGTAGTCCCGGCGGGGTCGGAGGCACTGAAGCTTTCTTT. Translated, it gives CASSPGGVGGTEAFF.

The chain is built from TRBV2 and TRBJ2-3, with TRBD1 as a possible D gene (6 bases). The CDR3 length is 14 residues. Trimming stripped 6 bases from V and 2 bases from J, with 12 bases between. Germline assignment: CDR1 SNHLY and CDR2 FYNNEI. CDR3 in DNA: TGTGCCAGCAGCTGGGACATCTCCACAGATACGCAGTATTTT. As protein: CASSWDISTDTQYF.

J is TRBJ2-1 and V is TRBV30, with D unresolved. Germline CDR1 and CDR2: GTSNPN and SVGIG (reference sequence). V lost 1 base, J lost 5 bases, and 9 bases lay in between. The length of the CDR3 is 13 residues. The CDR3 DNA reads TGTGCCTGGAGTGGGTCAGTCCACAATGAGCAGTTCTTC. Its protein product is CAWSGSVHNEQFF.

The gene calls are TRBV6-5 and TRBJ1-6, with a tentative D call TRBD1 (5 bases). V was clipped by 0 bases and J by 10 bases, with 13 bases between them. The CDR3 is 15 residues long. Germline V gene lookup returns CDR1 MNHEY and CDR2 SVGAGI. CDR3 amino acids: CASSYSGELWSPLHF. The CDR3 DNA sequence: TGTGCCAGCAGTTACTCAGGGGAACTTTGGTCACCCCTCCACTTT.

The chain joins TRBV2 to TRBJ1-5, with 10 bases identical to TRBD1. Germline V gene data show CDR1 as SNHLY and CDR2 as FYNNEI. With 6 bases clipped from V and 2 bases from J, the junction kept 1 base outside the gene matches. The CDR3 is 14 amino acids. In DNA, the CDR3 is TGTGCCAGCAGGACAGGGGGCGGCAATCAGCCCCAGCATTTT. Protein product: CASRTGGGNQPQHF. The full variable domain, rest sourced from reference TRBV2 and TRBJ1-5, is EPEVTQTPSHQVTQMGQEVILRCVPISNHLYFYWYRQILGQKVEFLVSFYNNEISEKSEIFDDQFSVERPDGSNFTLKIRSTKLEDSAMYFCASRTGGGNQPQHFGDGTRLSIL.

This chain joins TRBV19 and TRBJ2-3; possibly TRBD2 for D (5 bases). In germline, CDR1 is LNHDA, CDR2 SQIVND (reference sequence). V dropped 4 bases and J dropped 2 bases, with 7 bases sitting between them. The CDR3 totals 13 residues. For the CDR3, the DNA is TGTGCCAGTAGTACCGGACTCACAGATACGCAGTATTTT. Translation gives CASSTGLTDTQYF. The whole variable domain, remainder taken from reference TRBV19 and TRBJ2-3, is DGGITQSPKYLFRKEGQNVTLSCEQNLNHDAMYWYRQDPGQGLRLIYYSQIVNDFQKGDIAEGYSVSREKKESFPLTVTSAQKNPTAFYLCASSTGLTDTQYFGPGTRLTVL.

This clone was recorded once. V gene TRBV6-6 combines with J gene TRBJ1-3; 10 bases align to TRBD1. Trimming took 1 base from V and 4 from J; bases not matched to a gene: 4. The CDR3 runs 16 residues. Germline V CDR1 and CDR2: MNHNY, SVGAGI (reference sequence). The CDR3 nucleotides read TGTGCCAGCAGTTACTTCCTGGGACAGGGGGGAAACACCATATATTTT. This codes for CASSYFLGQGGNTIYF.

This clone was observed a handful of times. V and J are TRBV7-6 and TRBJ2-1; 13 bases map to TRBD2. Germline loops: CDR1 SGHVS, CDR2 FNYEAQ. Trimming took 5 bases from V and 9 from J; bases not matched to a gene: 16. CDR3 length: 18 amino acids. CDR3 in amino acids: CASSDMTSGGTGLGEQFF. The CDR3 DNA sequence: TGTGCCAGCAGCGATATGACTAGCGGGGGGACCGGTTTGGGTGAGCAGTTCTTC.

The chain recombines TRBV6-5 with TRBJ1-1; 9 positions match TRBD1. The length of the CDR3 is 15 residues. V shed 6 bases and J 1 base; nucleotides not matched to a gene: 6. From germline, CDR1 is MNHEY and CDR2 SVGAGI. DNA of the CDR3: TGTGCCAGCAGGGACAGGGGAGGCGGGAACACTGAAGCTTTCTTT. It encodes CASRDRGGGNTEAFF.

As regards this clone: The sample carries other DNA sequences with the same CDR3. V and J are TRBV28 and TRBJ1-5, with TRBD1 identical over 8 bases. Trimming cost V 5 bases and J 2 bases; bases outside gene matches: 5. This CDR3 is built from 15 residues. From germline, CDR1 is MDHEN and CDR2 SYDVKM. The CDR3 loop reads CASSDRGLGNQPQHF. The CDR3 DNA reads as TGTGCCAGCAGTGACAGGGGCTTGGGCAATCAGCCCCAGCATTTT.

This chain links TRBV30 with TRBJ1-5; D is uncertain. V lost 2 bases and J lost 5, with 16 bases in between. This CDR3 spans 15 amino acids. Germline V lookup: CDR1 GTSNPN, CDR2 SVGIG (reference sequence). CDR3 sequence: CAWSPGQRKDQPQHF. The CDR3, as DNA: TGTGCCTGGAGTCCTGGCCAGAGGAAAGATCAGCCCCAGCATTTT.

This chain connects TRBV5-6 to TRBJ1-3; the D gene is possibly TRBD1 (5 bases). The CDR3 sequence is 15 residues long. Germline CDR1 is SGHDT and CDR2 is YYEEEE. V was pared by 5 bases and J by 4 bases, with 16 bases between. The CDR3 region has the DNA TGTGCCAGCAGGCCTCGGGGGGGAGCAGGAAACACCATATATTTT. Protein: CASRPRGGAGNTIYF.

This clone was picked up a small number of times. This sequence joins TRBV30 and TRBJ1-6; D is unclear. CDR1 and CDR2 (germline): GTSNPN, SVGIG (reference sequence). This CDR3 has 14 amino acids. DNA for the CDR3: TGTGCGCGGGGTGGGAGAGGGAACAATTCACCCCTCCACTTT. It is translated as CARGGRGNNSPLHF.

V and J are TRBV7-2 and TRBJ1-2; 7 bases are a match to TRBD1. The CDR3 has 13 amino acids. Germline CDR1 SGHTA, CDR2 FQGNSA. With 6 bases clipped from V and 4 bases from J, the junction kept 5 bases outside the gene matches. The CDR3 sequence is CASRADRAYGYTF. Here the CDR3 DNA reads TGTGCCAGCAGGGCAGACAGGGCCTATGGCTACACCTTC.

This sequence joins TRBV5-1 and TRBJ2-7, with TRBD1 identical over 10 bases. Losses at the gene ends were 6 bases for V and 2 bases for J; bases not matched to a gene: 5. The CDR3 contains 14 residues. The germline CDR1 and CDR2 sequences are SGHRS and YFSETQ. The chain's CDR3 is CASKAGQGTYEQYF. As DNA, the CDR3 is TGCGCCAGCAAGGCGGGACAGGGGACCTACGAGCAGTACTTC.

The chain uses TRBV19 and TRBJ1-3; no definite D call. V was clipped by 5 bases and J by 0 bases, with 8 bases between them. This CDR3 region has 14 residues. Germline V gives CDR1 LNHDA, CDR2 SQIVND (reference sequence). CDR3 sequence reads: CASSAQISGNTIYF. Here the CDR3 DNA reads TGTGCCAGTAGTGCACAGATCTCTGGAAACACCATATATTTT.

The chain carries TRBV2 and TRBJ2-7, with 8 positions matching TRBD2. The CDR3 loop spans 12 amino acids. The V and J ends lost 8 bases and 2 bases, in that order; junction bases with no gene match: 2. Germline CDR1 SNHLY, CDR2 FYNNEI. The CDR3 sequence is CASPGLAYEQYV. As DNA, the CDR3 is TGTGCCAGCCCGGGACTAGCCTACGAGCAGTACGTC.

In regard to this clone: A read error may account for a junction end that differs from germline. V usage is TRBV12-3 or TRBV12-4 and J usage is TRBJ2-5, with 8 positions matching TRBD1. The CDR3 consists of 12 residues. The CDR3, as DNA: TGTGCCAGCAGTTCTCCTCGGGGCAGGGGGCACTTC. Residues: CASSSPRGRGHF.

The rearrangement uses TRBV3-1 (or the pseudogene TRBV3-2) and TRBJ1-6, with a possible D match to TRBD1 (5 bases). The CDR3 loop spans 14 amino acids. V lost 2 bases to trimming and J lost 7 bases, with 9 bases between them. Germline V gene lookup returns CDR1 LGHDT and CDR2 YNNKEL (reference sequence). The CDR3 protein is CASSQQGQNSPLHF. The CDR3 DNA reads TGTGCCAGCAGCCAACAGGGCCAAAATTCACCCCTCCACTTT.

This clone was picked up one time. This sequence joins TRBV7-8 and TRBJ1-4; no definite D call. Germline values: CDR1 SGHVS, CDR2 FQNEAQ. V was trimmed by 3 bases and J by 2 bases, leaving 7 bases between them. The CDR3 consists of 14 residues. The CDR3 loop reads CASSFEGTNEKLFF. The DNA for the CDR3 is TGTGCCAGCAGCTTTGAGGGTACTAATGAAAAACTGTTTTTT.

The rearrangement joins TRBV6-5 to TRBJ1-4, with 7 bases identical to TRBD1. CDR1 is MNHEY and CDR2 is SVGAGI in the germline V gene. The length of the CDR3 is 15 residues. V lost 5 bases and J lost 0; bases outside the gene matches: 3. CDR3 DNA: TGTGCCAGCAGTCGACAGGGACCAACTAATGAAAAACTGTTTTTT. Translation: CASSRQGPTNEKLFF.

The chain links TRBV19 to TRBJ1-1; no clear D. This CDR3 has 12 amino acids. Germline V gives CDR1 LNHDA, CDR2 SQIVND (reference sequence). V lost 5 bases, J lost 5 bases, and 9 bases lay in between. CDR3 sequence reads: CASSAPGTEAFF. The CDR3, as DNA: TGTGCCAGTAGTGCCCCCGGGACTGAAGCTTTCTTT.